This T cell receptor beta chain was observed in a study of blood T cell repertoires in COVID-19. Overall study: Sites in the United States, Italy and Spain provided acute and convalescent COVID-19 samples.

The repertoire was sequenced with immunoSEQ multiplex PCR; TCRdb's copy has only in-frame clones and lacks some. The sample yields 150,000 to 200,000 clones, approximately 88% seen once. Study members were between about 18 and 95 years old and lived in roughly 24 US regions. At least ten counts were recorded for this clone. Losses at the gene ends were 2 bases for V and 3 bases for J; bases not matched to a gene: 0. CDR1 MNHEY and CDR2 SVGAGI come from the germline V gene. The CDR3 is 13 residues long. The chain employs TRBV6-5 and TRBJ1-1, with 7 bases lining up with TRBD1. Sequencing was performed on PBMCs or T cells enriched from blood (not recorded which). The sequence was collected from a man aged 70-80 years who had been exposed to COVID-19. The CDR3, as DNA: TGTGCCAGCAGTTACAGGGGGCACACTGAAGCTTTCTTT. It encodes CASSYRGHTEAFF.